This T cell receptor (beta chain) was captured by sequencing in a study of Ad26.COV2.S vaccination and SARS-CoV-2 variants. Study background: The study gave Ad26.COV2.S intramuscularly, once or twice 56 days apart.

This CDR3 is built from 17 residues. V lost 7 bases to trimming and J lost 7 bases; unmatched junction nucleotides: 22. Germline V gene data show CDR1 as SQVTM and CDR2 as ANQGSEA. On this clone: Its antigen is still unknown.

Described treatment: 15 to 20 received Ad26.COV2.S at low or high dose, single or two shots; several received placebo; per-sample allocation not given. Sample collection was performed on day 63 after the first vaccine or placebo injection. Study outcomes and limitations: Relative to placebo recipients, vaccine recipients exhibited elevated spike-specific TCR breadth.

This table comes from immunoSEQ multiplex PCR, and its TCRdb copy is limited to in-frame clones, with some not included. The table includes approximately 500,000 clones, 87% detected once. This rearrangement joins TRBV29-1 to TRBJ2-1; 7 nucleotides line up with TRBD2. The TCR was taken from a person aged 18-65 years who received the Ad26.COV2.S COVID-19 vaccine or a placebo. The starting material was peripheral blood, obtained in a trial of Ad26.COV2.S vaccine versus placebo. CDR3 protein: CSAREVSGPLLRNEQFF. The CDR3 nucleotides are TGCAGCGCTCGGGAGGTGAGTGGTCCCCTTCTAAGGAATGAGCAGTTCTTC.